This is a list of T cell receptor beta chains from one sample in a study of CD8+CD57+ T cells in acquired aplastic anemia. One entry per CDR3 protein results from TCRdb running MiXCR on the reads. Of about 180,000 distinct CDR3 sequences in the sample, 46% were seen once. Material for sequencing was sorted CD4+, CD8+, or CD8+CD57+ T cells (not recorded which) from PBMCs. These receptors came from a human donor in good health. The CDR3 runs from the conserved cysteine through the conserved F or W. The D gene is left open where the match is weak. Some rows have no size entry. The others give once, few or many, or a class for an expanded clone.

NA	TRBV2	NA	TRBJ2-7	TGTGCCAGCAGTGGGAGGGACGGATACTACGAGCAGTACTTC	CASSGRDGYYEQYF
NA	TRBV9	medium-sized	TRBJ1-6	TGTGCCAGCAGCAATATTAATTCACCCCTCCACTTT	CASSNINSPLHF
NA	TRBV7-3	NA	TRBJ1-6	TGTGCCAGCAGCTTAGGGGGGTTTAGGGATAATTCACCCCTCCACTTT	CASSLGGFRDNSPLHF
NA	TRBV10-2	NA	TRBJ2-5	TGCGCCAGCAGTGAGGGAAGCCAAGAGACCCAGTACTTC	CASSEGSQETQYF
TRBD1	TRBV19	many	TRBJ2-1	TGTGCCTCCGCCCGGGACAGCTCCTACAATGAGCAGTTCTTC	CASARDSSYNEQFF
TRBD2	TRBV2	NA	TRBJ2-1	TGTGCTAGCAGTGAAGCGCGCTACCGTCCGGGAGGGATTTACAATGAGCAGTTCTTC	CASSEARYRPGGIYNEQFF
TRBD1	TRBV5-5	NA	TRBJ2-3	TGTGCCAGCAGCTCCGGGACAGTAATAGATACGCAGTATTTT	CASSSGTVIDTQYF
NA	TRBV13	many	TRBJ2-3	TGTGCCAGCGAGTCAAGAGTATCTGCAGATACGCAGTATTTT	CASESRVSADTQYF
NA	TRBV20-1	many	TRBJ2-5	TGCAGTGCTAGAGACGAGGGCCCCGGGACCCAGTACTTC	CSARDEGPGTQYF
NA	TRBV7-9	NA	TRBJ2-1	TGTGCCAGCAGCTTGCAGCGGGAGCAGTTCTTC	CASSLQREQFF
NA	TRBV20-1	NA	TRBJ1-1	TGCAGTGCTATCCTTCTGGCAGGGGCCACTGAAGCTTTCTTT	CSAILLAGATEAFF
NA	TRBV19	many	TRBJ2-1	TGTGCCAGTAGTATGGCCTTATCGGGCATGCTGTTCTTC	CASSMALSGMLFF
NA	TRBV10-2	NA	TRBJ1-2	TGCGCCATCCAGCGCAACTATGGCTACACCTTC	CAIQRNYGYTF
NA	TRBV7-6	NA	TRBJ1-1	TGTGCCAGCAGCTCGCTAGCCGGGACTGAAGCTTTCTTT	CASSSLAGTEAFF
NA	TRBV20-1	NA	TRBJ2-5	TGCAGTGCCAGGGCCATACCACGAGAGACCCAGTACTTC	CSARAIPRETQYF
NA	TRBV2	many	TRBJ1-6	TGTGCCAGCAGTGAGATGACAGGAGTTTATAATTCACCCCTCCACTTT	CASSEMTGVYNSPLHF
NA	TRBV20-1	many	TRBJ2-5	TGCAGTGGGCACGCGCCCCAAGAGACCCAGTACTTC	CSGHAPQETQYF
NA	TRBV7-2	few	TRBJ1-6	TGTGCCAGCAGCTTAGCGAAGGTCGCAAATTCACCCCTCCACTTT	CASSLAKVANSPLHF
TRBD2	TRBV18	few	TRBJ2-4	TGTGCCAGCTCACCAGAGTCCCTAGCGGACAAAAACATTCAGTACTTC	CASSPESLADKNIQYF
TRBD2	TRBV12-3/TRBV12-4	many	TRBJ2-3	TGTGCCAGCAGCCACAGCGGGAGGGCCACAGATACGCAGTATTTT	CASSHSGRATDTQYF
NA	TRBV7-2	many	TRBJ2-3	TGTGCCAGCAGCTTTTTTGGGAGCACAGATACGCAGTATTTT	CASSFFGSTDTQYF
NA	TRBV24-1	NA	TRBJ2-6	TGTGCCACCAGTGCCAGATCATTCCAAAGGGCGTCTGGGGCCAACGTCCTGACTTTC	CATSARSFQRASGANVLTF
TRBD1	TRBV2	many	TRBJ1-2	TGTGCCAGCAGTGCCGGGACAGCTTCTAACTATGGCTACACCTTC	CASSAGTASNYGYTF
TRBD2	TRBV10-3	many	TRBJ2-3	TGTGCCATCAGTGAGTCACCAGCGGGGCCAGACACAGATACGCAGTATTTT	CAISESPAGPDTDTQYF
NA	TRBV2	many	TRBJ1-1	TGTGCCAGCACCCCTGGACAGTACATGAACACTGAAGCTTTCTTT	CASTPGQYMNTEAFF
NA	TRBV29-1	many	TRBJ2-3	TGCAGCGTTGCGGGAAGCACAGATACGCAGTATTTT	CSVAGSTDTQYF
TRBD2	TRBV10-3	NA	TRBJ2-1	TGTGCCATCAGTCGAACTAGCGGGAGTCCCCATGAGCAGTTCTTC	CAISRTSGSPHEQFF
TRBD2	TRBV30	few	TRBJ2-7	TGTGCCTGGGGTCGGTCCGGGACTAGCGGGAGTCTCGAGCAGTACTTC	CAWGRSGTSGSLEQYF
NA	TRBV7-8	NA	TRBJ2-7	TGTGCCAGCACCCAGGGGGGCGAGCAGTACTTC	CASTQGGEQYF
NA	TRBV19	few	TRBJ2-7	TGTGCCAGTAGTAAGGACGGGTACGACGAGCAGTACTTC	CASSKDGYDEQYF
TRBD1	TRBV30	NA	TRBJ2-6	TGTGCCTGTGACAGGGGATGGGTCTCTGGGACCAACGTCCTGACTTTC	CACDRGWVSGTNVLTF
TRBD1	TRBV30	NA	TRBJ1-5	TGTGCCTGGAGGTTGAGTGGAGGGGGCCTTCAGCCCCAGCATTTT	CAWRLSGGGLQPQHF
NA	TRBV6-1	many	TRBJ1-5	TGTGCCAGCAGTCGTATGGGGGGCAATCAGCCCCAGCATTTT	CASSRMGGNQPQHF
NA	TRBV7-6	NA	TRBJ2-5	TGTGCCAGCAGCCCTATGGTTCAAGAGACCCAGTACTTC	CASSPMVQETQYF